Below, one TCR beta chain is given with its context. What antigen it recognizes has not been identified. Base qualities are not provided; no much larger clone lies one nucleotide away. V was cut back by 0 bases and J by 4 bases, leaving a gap of 12 bases between them. The CDR3 covers 16 residues, taking in both the cysteine and the phenylalanine. The entry retains the CDR3 DNA only, 48 bases that are in frame from base 1. Taken from the germline V gene, the CDR1 and CDR2 loops are SGHDN and FVKESK. These data are taken from a study of T cell responses to AZD1222 COVID-19 vaccine (dated by TCRdb to about 2021). Some background on the complete study: Because spike-specific TCR depth and breadth did not differ between the two schedules, AZD1222 recipients who got a second dose at roughly 4 weeks were pooled with those who got a second dose at roughly 12 weeks. A total of about 250 trial participants underwent TCR sequencing, of whom approximately 200 had received two doses of AZD1222 and approximately 26 had received two doses of the MenACWY control vaccine. Trial participants were enrolled by age into 18-55, 56-69 and 70-plus year subgroups, with roughly 150, 30 and 60 TCR-sequenced participants respectively.

Overall study results and their limits: CD4 TCRs associated with the vaccine covered the entire spike protein, and the dominant responses were in regions 160-218 and 743-854. Participants were mostly white British and included more females than males, and it was suggested by the authors that clonal diversity may have been underestimated. The 56-69-year group was small, and its depth increase did not reach significance, likely because of low power. After two AZD1222 doses, spike-specific TCR breadth and depth were significantly higher than at day 0 and than in MenACWY recipients. Only a handful of AZD1222 recipients were SARS-CoV-2 seropositive at baseline, limiting conclusions about previously exposed vaccinees. Reportedly, almost half of the unique spike-specific TCRs recognized epitopes lying outside the regions that are mutated in the B.1.351 and B.1.1.7 variants. Because no samples from the day 14 peak response were available, repertoires could be characterized only after the peak T cell response.

The CDR3 regions of human TCRbeta chains were analyzed by immunosequencing. As for how the authors treated the data: Repertoire TCRs were checked for matches against a reference library of SARS-CoV-2-specific TCRs that had been generated using the MIRA antigen-specificity platform. Breadth meant the fraction of unique TCRs that were SARS-CoV-2-associated, whereas depth meant the fraction of total T cells that were SARS-CoV-2-associated. Each spike-specific TCR was assigned to its reactive spike region and to a CD4 or CD8 class using the MIRA data. Log10-transformed breadth and depth values were compared by one-way ANOVA with Sidak's multiple comparisons tests. Drawn from immuneACCESS, this table holds only the in-frame rearrangements with V and J called that TCRdb kept. Clones are partly lost; checked studies trace under half to an unresolved V gene and leave the rest unexplained. V and J calls and clone size come straight from that table; D and trimming were deduced from the DNA. The sample contains fewer than 150,000 clones, just over 90% of them found a single time. The ten largest clones represent around 3.6% of the sample.

The time point label, as the study defines it: baseline before first vaccination. Vaccinee samples came from UK trials COV001 and COV002, including a single-blind randomized controlled phase 2/3 trial of AZD1222 (ChAdOx1 nCoV-19) in healthy adults. Trial participant PBMC samples were collected at day 0 and day 28 after the second dose for TCRbeta chain sequencing. The receptor chain draws on TRBV14 and TRBJ1-4; the best D guess is TRBD1, with 5 bases matching. The receptor was isolated from an adult in good health. The sequencing used peripheral blood, collected on day 0 of AZD1222 vaccination. The encoded CDR3 is CASSQDTGTLNEKLFF. The nucleotide sequence is given as TGTGCCAGCAGCCAAGATACGGGGACCCTTAATGAAAAACTGTTTTTT. When the CDR3 is completed using the reference TRBV14 and TRBJ1-4 genes on either side, the full variable domain is EAGVTQFPSHSVIEKGQTVTLRCDPISGHDNLYWYRRVMGKEIKFLLHFVKESKQDESGMPNNRFLAERTGGTYSTLKVQPAELEDSGVYFCASSQDTGTLNEKLFFGSGTQLSVL.